This paragraph covers one T cell receptor beta chain sequence. CDR1 and CDR2 from the germline V gene are MDHEN and SYDVKM. The CDR3 has 12 amino acids. With 6 bases removed from V and 7 bases from J, the gap between germline ends came to 10 bases. The Seattle site enrolled patients during active infection and followed them longitudinally. As originally analysed: Amplification from reference gene primers served as the basis for estimated nucleated cell counts. Clones were sequenced by immunoSEQ multiplex PCR, and TCRdb holds only the in-frame ones, with some missing. The V and J calls and the clone size are those of that table, but D and trimming were determined from the DNA. The data contain about 340,000 clones, approximately 91% of them singletons. These data originate in a study of blood T cell repertoires in COVID-19. Study-level background: Spain, Italy and the United States supplied samples that represented acute and convalescent COVID-19.

Sequencing used peripheral blood. This rearrangement joins TRBV28 to TRBJ1-5, with no clear D. The TCR comes from a woman aged 65 to 85 with COVID-19, enrolled during active disease. For the CDR3, the DNA is TGTGCCAGCAGCCCTCTGGCACAGCCCCAGCATTTT. Its protein product is CASSPLAQPQHF. The entire variable domain, with the rest obtained from reference TRBV28 and TRBJ1-5, is as follows: DVKVTQSSRYLVKRTGEKVFLECVQDMDHENMFWYRQDPGLGLRLIYFSYDVKMKEKGDIPEGYSVSREKKERFSLILESASTNQTSMYLCASSPLAQPQHFGDGTRLSIL.